The entry below describes one TCR beta chain. These data are taken from a study of T-cell reconstitution after alpha-beta-depleted transplantation in children. TCRbeta library construction was performed incorporating unique molecular identifiers. TCRdb analysed the PCR reads with MiXCR anew, one entry per CDR3 protein. Of roughly 500,000 distinct CDR3 sequences detected, approximately 32% appear once; the ten largest clones hold 2% to 2.5%. Here the sequenced sample was PBMCs from the stem cell graft donor, taken from the stem cell graft. This sequence was found in a human donor who donated a stem cell graft to a child with aplastic anemia.

CDR3 sequence: CASSLFGPSTSGNYGYTF. The CDR3 bases are TGTGCCAGCAGTTTATTCGGGCCGAGCACCTCAGGAAACTATGGCTACACCTTC. The gene calls are TRBV28 and TRBJ1-2; D is ambiguous. Germline V gives CDR1 MDHEN, CDR2 SYDVKM. Deletions cut 1 base from V and 2 bases from J, with 20 bases between. The CDR3 spans 18 residues.